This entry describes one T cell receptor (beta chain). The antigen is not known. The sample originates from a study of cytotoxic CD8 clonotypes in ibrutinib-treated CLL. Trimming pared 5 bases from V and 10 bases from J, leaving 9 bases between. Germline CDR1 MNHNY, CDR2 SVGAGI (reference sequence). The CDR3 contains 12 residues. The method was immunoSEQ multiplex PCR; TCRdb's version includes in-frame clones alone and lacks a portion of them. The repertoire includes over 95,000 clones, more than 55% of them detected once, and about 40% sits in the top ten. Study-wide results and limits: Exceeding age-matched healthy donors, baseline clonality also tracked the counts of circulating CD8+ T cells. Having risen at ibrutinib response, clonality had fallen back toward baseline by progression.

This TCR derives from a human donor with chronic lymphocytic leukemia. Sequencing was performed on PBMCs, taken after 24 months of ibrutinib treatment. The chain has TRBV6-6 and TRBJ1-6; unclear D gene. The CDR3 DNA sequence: TGTGCCAGCAGTACCCCCGACTCACCCCTCCACTTT. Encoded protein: CASSTPDSPLHF.